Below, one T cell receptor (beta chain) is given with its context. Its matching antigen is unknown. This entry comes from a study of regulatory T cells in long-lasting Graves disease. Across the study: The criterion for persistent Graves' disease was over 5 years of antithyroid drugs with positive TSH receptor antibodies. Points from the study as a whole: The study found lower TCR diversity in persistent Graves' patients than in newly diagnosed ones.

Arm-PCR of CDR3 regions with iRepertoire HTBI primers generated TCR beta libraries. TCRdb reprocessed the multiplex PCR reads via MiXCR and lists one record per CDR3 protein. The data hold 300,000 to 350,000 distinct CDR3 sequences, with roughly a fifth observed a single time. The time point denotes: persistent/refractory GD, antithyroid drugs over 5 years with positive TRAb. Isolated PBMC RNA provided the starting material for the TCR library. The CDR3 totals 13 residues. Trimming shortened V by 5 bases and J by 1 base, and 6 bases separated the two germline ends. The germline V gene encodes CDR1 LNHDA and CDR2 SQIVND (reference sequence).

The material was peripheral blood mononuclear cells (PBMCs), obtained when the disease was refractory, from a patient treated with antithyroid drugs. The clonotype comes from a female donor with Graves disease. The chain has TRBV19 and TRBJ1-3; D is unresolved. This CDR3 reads CASSHASGNTIYF. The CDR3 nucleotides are TGTGCCAGTAGTCACGCATCTGGAAACACCATATATTTT.